This T cell receptor beta chain was identified during a study of blood T cell repertoires in COVID-19. It was during active infection that Seattle patients were enrolled and then longitudinally followed. From germline, CDR1 is SGHTA and CDR2 FQGNSA. CDR3 length: 13 residues. V shed 5 bases and J shed 3 bases, with 10 bases lying between them. Assay used: immunoSEQ multiplex PCR; TCRdb lists only in-frame clones, some missing. The sample lists around 200,000 clones, 83% occurring once. Sequenced material: peripheral blood. The rearrangement links TRBV7-2 to TRBJ2-5; the D is unclear. This sequence was found in a woman aged 25 to 45 with COVID-19, enrolled during active disease. The CDR3 here is CASSQRDKETQYF. The CDR3 coding sequence is TGTGCCAGCAGCCAGCGAGATAAAGAGACCCAGTACTTC.